This T cell receptor (beta chain) was profiled in a study of blood T cell repertoires in COVID-19. The germline gives CDR1 LNHDA, CDR2 SQIVND (reference sequence). V lost 5 bases and J lost 7; bases outside the gene matches: 4. The CDR3 sequence is 14 residues long. Repertoires were generated with immunoSEQ multiplex PCR, while TCRdb's copy carries only in-frame clones and drops some. The data contain 120,000 to 150,000 clones, around 81% of them seen just once; the ten biggest clones take up around 7.8%. The chain uses TRBV19 and TRBJ1-6, with TRBD1 matching over 8 bases. The clonotype was recovered from a human donor in a cohort sampled during active COVID-19. The sample comprised peripheral blood. The CDR3 sequence is CASSEWTGNSPLHF. In DNA, the CDR3 is TGTGCCAGTAGTGAATGGACAGGGAATTCACCCCTCCACTTT.